A selection of T cell receptor beta chains follows, all from one sample in a study of technical replicates of blood from a handful of donors. The repertoire was sequenced with immunoSEQ multiplex PCR; TCRdb's copy has only in-frame clones and lacks some. In the table there are roughly 80,000 clones, approximately 91% of which are singletons. Sequencing was performed on T cells isolated from PBMCs. All receptors come from a human donor in good health. Each CDR3 is given with its conserved first and last residue. The order of the fields is CDR3 protein, CDR3 DNA, clone size, J gene, V gene, D gene. The D gene is left open where the match is weak. Clone size is stated in some rows and not others, as once, few, many or a class when expanded.

CASSVTQGQHYEQYF,TGTGCCAGCAGCGTAACACAGGGACAGCACTACGAGCAGTACTTC,-,TRBJ2-7,TRBV9,TRBD1
CASWSDREDQPQHF,TGTGCCAGCTGGTCGGACAGGGAGGATCAGCCCCAGCATTTT,-,TRBJ1-5,TRBV2,TRBD1
CASSPGEAGYYNEQFF,TGTGCCAGCAGCCCGGGGGAAGCGGGGTACTACAATGAGCAGTTCTTC,-,TRBJ2-1,TRBV5-4,TRBD2
CASSVQNQPQHF,TGTGCCAGCAGTGTACAGAATCAGCCCCAGCATTTT,once,TRBJ1-5,TRBV6-6,-
CASKQTVMVTGELFF,TGTGCCAGCAAGCAGACAGTAATGGTCACCGGGGAGCTGTTTTTT,-,TRBJ2-2,TRBV7-2,-
CASSLAGSYQETQYF,TGTGCCAGCAGCCTAGCGGGATCTTACCAAGAGACCCAGTACTTC,-,TRBJ2-5,TRBV9,TRBD2
CASSLGLNTEAFF,TGCGCCAGCAGCTTGGGGCTGAACACTGAAGCTTTCTTT,-,TRBJ1-1,TRBV5-1,-
CASSLNGGRNTGELFF,TGTGCCAGCAGCTTAAACGGGGGGAGGAACACCGGGGAGCTGTTTTTT,-,TRBJ2-2,TRBV7-3,TRBD2
CASSSQETQYF,TGTGCCAGCAGCTCACAAGAGACCCAGTACTTC,-,TRBJ2-5,TRBV7-2,-
CASRPDRGYNEQFF,TGTGCCAGCAGGCCCGACAGGGGGTACAATGAGCAGTTCTTC,-,TRBJ2-1,TRBV6-5,TRBD1
CASRLGTGNPEAFF,TGTGCCAGCAGGCTCGGGACAGGGAACCCTGAAGCTTTCTTT,once,TRBJ1-1,TRBV6-1,TRBD1
CASSPSPSGSEQYF,TGTGCCAGCAGTCCCTCTCCAAGCGGGAGCGAGCAGTACTTC,-,TRBJ2-7,TRBV27,TRBD2
CASTLDILQWGAGELFF,TGCGCCAGCACCTTGGATATTCTACAGTGGGGAGCCGGGGAGCTGTTTTTT,-,TRBJ2-2,TRBV5-1,-
CAIIGGNQPQHF,TGTGCCATCATCGGGGGGAATCAGCCCCAGCATTTT,-,TRBJ1-5,TRBV10-3,-